This is a list of T cell receptor beta chains from one sample in a study of cytomegalovirus exposure and HLA in healthy donors. Sequenced by immunoSEQ multiplex PCR; TCRdb stores in-frame clones only, minus some. The sample holds 150,000 to 180,000 clones, roughly 70% seen once. Sequencing used PBMCs. The source of these receptors is a man in his thirties or forties in good health and CMV-seronegative. The CDR3 runs from the conserved cysteine through the conserved F or W.

TRBV7-6	TRBJ2-7	CASSPRGQGAYEQYF
TRBV5-1	TRBJ2-3	CASSVAAGGPYTQYF
TRBV30	TRBJ1-1	CAWSGLEAREAFF
TRBV10-3	TRBJ2-2	CAALSRRGSDTGELFF
TRBV6-1	TRBJ2-7	CASSEGVWRGYEQYF
TRBV25-1	TRBJ1-2	CASTETEVKGYTF
TRBV10-2	TRBJ1-6	CASSGDRDSYNSPLHF
TRBV6-5	TRBJ2-7	CASSYGQLSSYEQYF
TRBV4-2	TRBJ2-1	CASSLAGDIYNEQFF
TRBV6-5	TRBJ1-1	CASSPKDRGQVEAFF
TRBV6-6	TRBJ1-1	CASSYRVTEAFF
TRBV5-4	TRBJ2-1	CASSFEAGDSYNEQFF
TRBV9	TRBJ2-1	CASSGGWTGVLDEQFF
TRBV4-2	TRBJ2-3	CASSFLAGGPSDTQYF
TRBV5-6	TRBJ2-1	CASSAASGTGALLGQFF
TRBV5-6	TRBJ1-4	CASSLPGANEKLFF
TRBV10-1	TRBJ1-6	CASIVPGRSSYNSPLHF
TRBV28	TRBJ2-2	CAIDRGNTGELFF
TRBV9	TRBJ2-3	CASSDPRTPQADTQYF
TRBV19	TRBJ2-1	CASSTTVVDEQFF
TRBV30	TRBJ1-2	CAWSGDGYTF
TRBV5-1	TRBJ1-1	CASSWGAGRTEAFF
TRBV5-4	TRBJ1-2	CASSADSHYGYTF
TRBV6-5	TRBJ2-1	CASSYAGGLVDEQFF
TRBV7-2	TRBJ2-7	CASSSRTGGGEQYF
TRBV7-6	-	CASSLGSESSYEQYF
TRBV5-4	TRBJ2-1	CASSPPVRGNEQFF
TRBV9	TRBJ2-3	CASSVEASGGATDTQYF
TRBV10-3	TRBJ2-7	CAIRGTLDRVPEQYF
TRBV21-1	TRBJ2-6	CASSGPELGVPGANVLTF
TRBV13	TRBJ1-1	CASSSDRGSAEAFF
TRBV6-1	TRBJ1-5	CASSASGGGYQPQNF
TRBV6-5	TRBJ1-3	CATQGSGNTIYF
TRBV9	TRBJ2-1	CASSPRQGSYNEQFF
TRBV30	TRBJ2-3	CAWSFSGGLGDTQYF
TRBV19	TRBJ2-7	CASSIERTAEQYF
TRBV13	TRBJ2-1	CASSPRTRDREHNEQFF
TRBV9	TRBJ2-2	CASSRWGGIDNTGELFF
TRBV5-1	TRBJ1-1	CASSLSGRGEAFF
TRBV19	TRBJ2-2	CASSILAENTGELFF
TRBV5-6	TRBJ1-2	CASSEQGYGYTF
TRBV5-4	TRBJ2-3	CASSSDRSHTDTQYF
TRBV5-5	TRBJ1-4	CASSADTWRMGEKLFF
TRBV6-5	TRBJ1-1	CASSLTETNTEAFF
TRBV6-5	TRBJ2-6	CASRSSGANVLTF
TRBV7-2	TRBJ2-1	CASTPFHGAAGDEQFF
TRBV15	TRBJ1-2	CATSSGGGYGYTF
TRBV7-9	TRBJ2-7	CASSFKPGMGKIEQYF
TRBV30	TRBJ2-5	CAWSINQETQYF
TRBV28	TRBJ2-7	CASSSPGLSHWEQYF
TRBV5-4	TRBJ1-1	CASSARQEIPVEAFF
TRBV4-2	TRBJ2-5	CASSHDQRVGSGGVGETQYF